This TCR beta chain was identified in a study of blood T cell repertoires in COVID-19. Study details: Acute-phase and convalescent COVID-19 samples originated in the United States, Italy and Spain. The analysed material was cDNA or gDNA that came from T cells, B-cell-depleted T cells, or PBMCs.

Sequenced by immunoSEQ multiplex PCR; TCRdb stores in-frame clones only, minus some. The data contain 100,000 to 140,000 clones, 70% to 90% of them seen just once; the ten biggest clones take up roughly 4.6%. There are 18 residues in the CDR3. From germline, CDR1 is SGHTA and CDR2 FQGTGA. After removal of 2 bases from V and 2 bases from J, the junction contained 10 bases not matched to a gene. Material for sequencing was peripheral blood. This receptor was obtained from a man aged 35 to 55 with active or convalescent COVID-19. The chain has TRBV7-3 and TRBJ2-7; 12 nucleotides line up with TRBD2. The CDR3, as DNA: TGTGCCAGCAGCTTATCGTTGACTAGCGGGAGTAGGCCCTACGAGCAGTACTTC. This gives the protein CASSLSLTSGSRPYEQYF.